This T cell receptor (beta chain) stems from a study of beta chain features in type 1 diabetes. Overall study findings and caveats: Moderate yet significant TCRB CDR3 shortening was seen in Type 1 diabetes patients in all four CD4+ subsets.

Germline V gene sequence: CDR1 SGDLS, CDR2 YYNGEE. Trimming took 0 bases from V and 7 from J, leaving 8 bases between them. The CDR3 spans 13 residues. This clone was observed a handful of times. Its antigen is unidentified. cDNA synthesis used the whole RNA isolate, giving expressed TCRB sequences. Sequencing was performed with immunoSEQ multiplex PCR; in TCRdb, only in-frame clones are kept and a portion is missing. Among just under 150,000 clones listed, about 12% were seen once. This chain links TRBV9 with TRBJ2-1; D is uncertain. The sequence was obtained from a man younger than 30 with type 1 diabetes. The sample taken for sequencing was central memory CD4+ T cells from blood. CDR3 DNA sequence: TGTGCCAGCAGCGTAGACGTTTTGAATGAGCAGTTCTTC. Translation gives CASSVDVLNEQFF.